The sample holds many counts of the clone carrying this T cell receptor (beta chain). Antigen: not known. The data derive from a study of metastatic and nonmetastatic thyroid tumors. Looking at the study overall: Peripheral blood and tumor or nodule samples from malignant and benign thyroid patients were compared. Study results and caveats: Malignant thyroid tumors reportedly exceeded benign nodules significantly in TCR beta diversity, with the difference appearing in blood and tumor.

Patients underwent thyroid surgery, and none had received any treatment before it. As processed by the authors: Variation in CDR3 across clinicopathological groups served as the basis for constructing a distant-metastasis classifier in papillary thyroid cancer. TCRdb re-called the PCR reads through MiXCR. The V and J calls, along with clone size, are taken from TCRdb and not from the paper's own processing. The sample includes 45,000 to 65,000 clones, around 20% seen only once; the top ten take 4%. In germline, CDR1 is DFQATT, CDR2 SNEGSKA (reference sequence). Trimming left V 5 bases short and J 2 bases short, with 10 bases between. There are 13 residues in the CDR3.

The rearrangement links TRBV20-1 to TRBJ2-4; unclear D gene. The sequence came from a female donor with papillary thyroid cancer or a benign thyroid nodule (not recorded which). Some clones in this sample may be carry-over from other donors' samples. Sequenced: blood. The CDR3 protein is CSAPHGTKNIQYF. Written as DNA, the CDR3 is TGCAGTGCTCCCCACGGTACCAAAAACATTCAGTACTTC.